The 27 T cell receptor beta chains in this list originate from one sample, sequenced in a study of T cells in localized non-small cell lung cancer (dated by TCRdb to 2018 to 2020). Libraries came from the immunoSEQ multiplex PCR assay. Held by TCRdb, this immuneACCESS table contains in-frame sequences only and omits some clones. Under half of the omission traces to an unresolved V gene where checked; the cause of the rest is unknown. Present in this sample are about 3,000 clones, around a quarter of which were seen just once. In total, the top ten clones hold under 6.5% of the sample. The sequenced sample was lung tumor tissue, obtained before any cancer treatment. These receptors were collected from a female donor older than 55 with stage I lung adenocarcinoma.

This clone was counted between two and nine times. V is TRBV11-3 and J is TRBJ2-7; D possibly corresponds to TRBD2 (5 bases). The CDR3 contains 17 residues. The V gene lost 5 bases and the J gene lost 3 bases, with 23 bases spanning the gap. The V gene's germline CDR1 is SGHNT and CDR2 YENEEA. The CDR3 region has the DNA TGTGCCAGCAGCCCGGAACCTCGATGGACTGGCATCTACGAGCAGTACTTC. This codes for CASSPEPRWTGIYEQYF.

This clone was found a few times. The V call is TRBV9, the J call TRBJ2-5, with 12 bases matching TRBD2. V trimming: 5 bases; J trimming: 9 bases; junction bases outside the gene matches: 5. The CDR3 totals 13 residues. CDR1 and CDR2 from the germline V gene are SGDLS and YYNGEE. In DNA form, the CDR3 reads TGTGCCAGCAGTGCTAGCGGGGGGGCGCCCCAGTACTTC. It codes for CASSASGGAPQYF.

The CDR3 DNA reads as TGTGCCAGCAGTGAATCGGGTAATGAGCAGTTCTTC. Its translation: CASSESGNEQFF. The chain recombines TRBV9 with TRBJ2-1; D uncertain. Looked up from germline, CDR1 is SGDLS and CDR2 is YYNGEE. The V and J ends lost 5 bases and 7 bases respectively, with 10 bases between them. The CDR3 has 12 amino acids.

This clone was seen only a few times. The chain employs TRBV11-3 and TRBJ2-7; D perhaps matches TRBD1 (6 bases). The CDR3 length is 14 residues. Trimming stripped 5 bases from V and 2 bases from J, with 13 bases between. CDR1 and CDR2 from the germline V gene are SGHNT and YENEEA. The CDR3 nucleotides read TGTGCCAGCAGCCACACTACAGGGACCTACGAGCAGTACTTC. It specifies CASSHTTGTYEQYF.

In its sample, this clone was seen a few times. V and J are TRBV19 and TRBJ1-6, with D maybe TRBD1 (5 bases). This CDR3 is 13 amino acids long. V lost 5 bases to trimming and J lost 9 bases, with 11 bases between them. Germline loops: CDR1 LNHDA, CDR2 SQIVND (reference sequence). The CDR3 DNA sequence: TGTGCCAGTAGTTCCCAGGGAAGTTCACCCCTCCACTTT. Residues: CASSSQGSSPLHF.

The chain carries TRBV9 and TRBJ2-1; 9 positions agree with TRBD2. V was clipped by 5 bases and J by 6 bases; unmatched bases: 15. The length of the CDR3 is 17 residues. Germline V lookup: CDR1 SGDLS, CDR2 YYNGEE. CDR3 DNA: TGTGCCAGCAGGAGGGCGGCTAGCGGGGATCGGGGCAATGAGCAGTTCTTC. It yields the protein CASRRAASGDRGNEQFF.

J is TRBJ2-1 and V is TRBV28; 13 positions match TRBD2. Trimming cost V 6 bases and J 8 bases; bases outside gene matches: 7. CDR1 and CDR2 from the germline V gene are MDHEN and SYDVKM. The CDR3 extends over 15 amino acids. CDR3 protein: CASRTTSGRAYEQFF. The CDR3 DNA sequence: TGTGCCAGCAGGACCACTAGCGGGAGGGCCTATGAGCAGTTCTTC.

This clone is deemed large. This rearrangement joins TRBV19 to TRBJ1-4, with TRBD1 matching over 7 bases. There are 14 residues in the CDR3. V trimming: 7 bases; J trimming: 2 bases; junction bases outside the gene matches: 4. Germline values: CDR1 LNHDA, CDR2 SQIVND (reference sequence). CDR3 bases: TGTGCCAGTACCAGGGGGTGGACTAATGAAAAACTGTTTTTT. Translation gives CASTRGWTNEKLFF.

The rearrangement links TRBV11-3 to TRBJ1-2; possibly TRBD1 for D (5 bases). Germline assignment: CDR1 SGHNT and CDR2 YENEEA. V was trimmed by 5 bases and J by 8 bases, leaving 18 bases between them. The CDR3 contains 14 residues. CDR3 coding DNA: TGTGCCAGCAGCGCAGGGACCTCTGGACGGGGCTACACCTTC. Protein: CASSAGTSGRGYTF.

This clone was counted only a few times. The chain combines TRBV7-2 with TRBJ2-3; 11 bases align to TRBD1. CDR1 SGHTA and CDR2 FQGNSA come from the germline V gene. CDR3 length: 15 residues. The ends lost 2 bases at V and 6 bases at J; junction bases unmatched: 4. CDR3 bases: TGTGCCAGCAGCTTACGGACAGGGGGCTTGGATACGCAGTATTTT. Translating it yields CASSLRTGGLDTQYF.

Sample share makes this clone medium-sized (0.01 to 0.1%). This sequence joins TRBV11-3 and TRBJ1-1; TRBD1 aligns across 7 bases. Per the germline V gene, CDR1 is SGHNT and CDR2 is YENEEA. This CDR3 has 15 residues. J was trimmed by 2 bases and V by 5 bases; bases with no gene match: 8. CDR3 sequence: CASSLSNRGNTEAFF. The CDR3 DNA sequence: TGTGCCAGCAGCCTCTCAAACAGGGGTAACACTGAAGCTTTCTTT.

The chain joins TRBV19 to TRBJ2-2; D not certain. The V end was cut by 4 bases, the J end by 7 bases, with 7 bases between. CDR3 length: 12 amino acids. CDR1 is LNHDA, CDR2 SQIVND, per germline (reference sequence). The CDR3 here is CASSNGFGELFF. CDR3 nucleotide sequence: TGTGCCAGTAGTAATGGTTTCGGGGAGCTGTTTTTT.

This clone counts as medium-sized (0.01 to 0.1%). This chain joins TRBV11-3 and TRBJ1-6; 7 positions match TRBD1. The CDR3 has 14 amino acids. Germline values: CDR1 SGHNT, CDR2 YENEEA. J gave up 6 bases and V 5 bases, and 4 bases lay outside the gene matches. As DNA, the CDR3 is TGTGCCAGCAGCCCCAGGGGGGCTAATTCACCCCTCCACTTT. Translation gives CASSPRGANSPLHF.

The chain couples TRBV28 to TRBJ2-7, with D uncertain. V was cut by 7 bases and J by 3 bases, with 10 bases left in between. The CDR3 spans 12 residues. CDR1 and CDR2 from the germline V gene are MDHEN and SYDVKM. Here the CDR3 DNA reads TGTGCCAGCAATGATCCAAACTACGAGCAGTACTTC. This gives the protein CASNDPNYEQYF. The variable domain in full, completed from reference TRBV28 and TRBJ2-7, reads DVKVTQSSRYLVKRTGEKVFLECVQDMDHENMFWYRQDPGLGLRLIYFSYDVKMKEKGDIPEGYSVSREKKERFSLILESASTNQTSMYLCASNDPNYEQYFGPGTRLTVT.

This clone was counted only a few times. This chain joins TRBV11-3 and TRBJ1-1; TRBD1 agrees at 10 bases. The CDR3 covers 18 residues. Germline assignment: CDR1 SGHNT and CDR2 YENEEA. The V and J ends lost 2 bases and 5 bases, in that order; junction bases with no gene match: 14. CDR3 DNA: TGTGCCAGCAGCTTATCGACAGGGGGCGGAGTGGGGTGGACTGAAGCTTTCTTT. This encodes CASSLSTGGGVGWTEAFF.

This clone ranks as medium-sized. The genes are TRBV11-3 and TRBJ1-4; possibly TRBD1 for D (5 bases). Germline V CDR1 and CDR2: SGHNT, YENEEA. This CDR3 is 15 amino acids long. Trimming removed 5 bases at V and 6 bases at J, with 16 bases between. For the CDR3, the DNA is TGTGCCAGCAGCCCCGAGCGGGGGTCTTATGAAAAACTGTTTTTT. It is translated as CASSPERGSYEKLFF.

This chain links TRBV10-3 with TRBJ2-3, with 10 bases aligning to TRBD1. This CDR3 has 17 amino acids. The V and J ends lost 3 bases and 5 bases, in that order; junction bases with no gene match: 11. Germline V gives CDR1 ENHRY, CDR2 SYGVKD. CDR3 loop: CAISEKGRQGAGDTQYF. The DNA for the CDR3 is TGTGCCATCAGTGAAAAGGGAAGACAGGGGGCGGGAGATACGCAGTATTTT.

This clone was recorded only once. One end of the junction fails to match germline, which may point to a read error. The V call is TRBV6-8, the J call TRBJ2-1; 9 bases line up with TRBD2. Germline V gene data show CDR1 as MNHGY and CDR2 as SAAAGT. This CDR3 spans 15 amino acids. The DNA of the CDR3 is TGTGCCATCAGTGCTAGCGGGGCCGCCTACAATGAGCAGTTCTTC. This sequence encodes CAISASGAAYNEQFF.

This clone was detected only a few times. The CDR3 bases are TGTGCCAGCAGCTTAGTCGGGGGCGGGGTCGAGCAGTACTTC. This gives the protein CASSLVGGGVEQYF. The chain links TRBV11-3 to TRBJ2-7; the D call may be TRBD1 or TRBD2 (6 bases each). The germline gives CDR1 SGHNT, CDR2 YENEEA. The CDR3 runs 14 residues. Trimming removed 1 base at V and 6 bases at J, with 13 bases between.

The sample holds a few counts of this clone. The chain links TRBV11-3 to TRBJ1-2; possibly TRBD1 for D (6 bases). The V gene's germline CDR1 is SGHNT and CDR2 YENEEA. The CDR3 is 14 residues long. Trimming stripped 2 bases from V and 8 bases from J, with 15 bases between. The CDR3 sequence: CASSLLGGPRGYTF. The CDR3 DNA reads as TGTGCCAGCAGCTTATTGGGGGGGCCGCGAGGCTACACCTTC.

The chain links TRBV11-3 to TRBJ2-1; D is possibly TRBD1 (6 bases). The V end was cut by 5 bases, the J end by 3 bases, with 14 bases between. The CDR3 contains 15 residues. Germline V gene lookup returns CDR1 SGHNT and CDR2 YENEEA. This CDR3 is CASSPGQNLYNEQFF. CDR3 in DNA: TGTGCCAGCAGCCCAGGACAGAACCTCTACAATGAGCAGTTCTTC.

The rearrangement links TRBV9 to TRBJ2-7, with D maybe TRBD2 (5 bases). The CDR3 totals 13 residues. Trimming removed 4 bases from V and 3 bases from J, with 11 bases in between. Germline V gene lookup returns CDR1 SGDLS and CDR2 YYNGEE. CDR3 region: CASSPGKYYEQYF. CDR3 DNA: TGTGCCAGCAGCCCCGGGAAGTACTACGAGCAGTACTTC.

The rearrangement joins TRBV11-3 to TRBJ1-1, with 8 positions matching TRBD1. After removal of 5 bases from V and 4 bases from J, the junction contained 6 bases not matched to a gene. The CDR3 covers 14 residues. The germline CDR1 and CDR2 sequences are SGHNT and YENEEA. The CDR3 here is CASSPGTGGTEAFF. In nucleotides, the CDR3 is TGTGCCAGCAGCCCCGGGACAGGAGGCACTGAAGCTTTCTTT.

The rearrangement joins TRBV10-1 to TRBJ2-3, with a weak D call TRBD2 (5 bases). The CDR3 spans 13 residues. CDR1 and CDR2 (germline): WNHNN, SYGVQD (reference sequence). Trimming removed 3 bases at V and 5 bases at J, with 9 bases between. CDR3 DNA: TGCGCCAGCAGTGAATCGGGGAAAGATACGCAGTATTTT. This sequence encodes CASSESGKDTQYF.

This clone was counted only a few times. J is TRBJ2-7 and V is TRBV4-1; D is perhaps TRBD2 (6 bases). Between the trimmed V and J ends, which lost 0 bases and 4 bases, there was a span of 13 bases. CDR1 is MGHRA and CDR2 is YSYEKL in the germline V gene. This CDR3 region has 15 residues. As DNA, the CDR3 is TGCGCCAGCAGCCAAGATCGGCCGGGAGTTTACGAGCAGTACTTC. This encodes CASSQDRPGVYEQYF.

The chain joins TRBV18 to TRBJ1-2; weak D call: TRBD1 (6 bases). This CDR3 comprises 16 residues. The germline V and J ends were trimmed by 8 bases and 3 bases, with 22 bases remaining between them. The germline CDR1 and CDR2 sequences are KGHSH and LQKENI. The CDR3 coding sequence is TGTGCCAGCGTATTAAGCGTGGGGGCCCAGGACTATGGCTACACCTTC. This sequence encodes CASVLSVGAQDYGYTF.

This clone turned up a few times. This chain uses TRBV2 with TRBJ2-3; D remains unclear. Trimming took off 1 base at V and 2 bases at J, with 10 bases between the two ends. Germline loops: CDR1 SNHLY, CDR2 FYNNEI. The CDR3 covers 15 residues. CDR3 loop: CASSEVRSDTDTQYF. CDR3 coding DNA: TGTGCCAGCAGTGAAGTGCGGTCAGACACAGATACGCAGTATTTT. The whole variable domain, filled in from reference TRBV2 and TRBJ2-3, reads EPEVTQTPSHQVTQMGQEVILRCVPISNHLYFYWYRQILGQKVEFLVSFYNNEISEKSEIFDDQFSVERPDGSNFTLKIRSTKLEDSAMYFCASSEVRSDTDTQYFGPGTRLTVL.